Listed here are 20 T cell receptor beta chains from one sample, sequenced in a study of control samples from healthy donors and cancer patients. Sequencing was performed with immunoSEQ multiplex PCR; in TCRdb, only in-frame clones are kept and a portion is missing. The repertoire holds 130,000 to 150,000 clones, with 80% to 95% as singletons. Input material: blood. Receptor source: a man aged 18 to 35 in good health.

The V and J genes are TRBV29-1 and TRBJ1-1; D is uncertain. CDR1 and CDR2 (germline): SQVTM, ANQGSEA. The CDR3 is 11 residues long. V lost 1 base and J 1 base, leaving 1 base between the germline ends. CDR3 nucleotide sequence: TGCAGCGTTGAAGGGAACACTGAAGCTTTCTTT. This translates into CSVEGNTEAFF.

The V gene is TRBV6-2 or TRBV6-3, the J gene TRBJ2-5; 8 bases align to TRBD2. The V gene's germline CDR1 is MNHEY and CDR2 SVGEGT. The ends lost 4 bases at V and 5 bases at J; junction bases unmatched: 9. CDR3 length equals 15 residues. CDR3 DNA sequence: TGTGCCAGCAGTTTGCCAGCGGGAGAAAGGGAGACCCAGTACTTC. This codes for CASSLPAGERETQYF.

This chain links TRBV6-2 or TRBV6-3 with TRBJ2-1, with 12 positions matching TRBD2. The CDR3 sequence is 17 residues long. CDR1 and CDR2 (germline): MNHEY, SVGEGT. Trimming cost V 6 bases and J 6 bases; bases outside gene matches: 12. In DNA, the CDR3 is TGTGCCAGCAGCCCTGCCCTAGCGGGGGGGCCGCGCAATGAGCAGTTCTTC. Its translation is CASSPALAGGPRNEQFF.

This rearrangement joins TRBV5-4 to TRBJ2-7; 12 nucleotides agree with TRBD2. The germline V gene has CDR1 SGHNT and CDR2 YYREEE (reference sequence). This CDR3 spans 17 amino acids. With 5 bases clipped from V and 6 bases from J, the junction kept 15 bases outside the gene matches. The CDR3 here is CASRSAGLGTSGFEQYF. CDR3 nucleotide sequence: TGTGCCAGCAGATCCGCTGGTCTCGGGACTAGCGGGTTCGAGCAGTACTTC. Supplemented by reference TRBV5-4 and TRBJ2-7, the full variable domain reads ETGVTQSPTHLIKTRGQQVTLRCSSQSGHNTVSWYQQALGQGPQFIFQYYREEENGRGNFPPRFSGLQFPNYSSELNVNALELDDSALYLCASRSAGLGTSGFEQYFGPGTRLTVT.

This clone has just one count. The chain uses TRBV19 and TRBJ1-4; TRBD1 is a possible D gene (6 bases). The CDR3 contains 15 residues. Trimming stripped 6 bases from V and 8 bases from J, with 19 bases between. Looked up from germline, CDR1 is LNHDA and CDR2 is SQIVND (reference sequence). CDR3 protein: CASSAGDPDVEKLFF. In DNA form, the CDR3 reads TGTGCCAGTAGCGCAGGGGACCCTGACGTGGAAAAACTGTTTTTT.

The rearrangement uses TRBV6-4 and TRBJ2-3; D unclear. This CDR3 region has 16 residues. V dropped 10 bases and J dropped 0 bases, with 20 bases sitting between them. Germline lookup yields CDR1 MRHNA and CDR2 SNTAGT. The CDR3 sequence: CATKAEFGPSTDTQYF. The CDR3 DNA is TGTGCCACCAAGGCGGAATTTGGGCCTAGCACAGATACGCAGTATTTT.

The V and J genes are TRBV11-3 and TRBJ2-5; D might be TRBD1 (6 bases). This CDR3 is 13 amino acids long. Trimming took 5 bases from V and 4 from J, leaving 11 bases between them. Germline loops: CDR1 SGHNT, CDR2 YENEEA. DNA of the CDR3: TGTGCCAGCAGCCCCGGGACAATAGAGACCCAGTACTTC. This codes for CASSPGTIETQYF. Full variable domain (outside the CDR3, taken from reference TRBV11-3 and TRBJ2-5): EAGVVQSPRYKIIEKKQPVAFWCNPISGHNTLYWYLQNLGQGPELLIRYENEEAVDDSQLPKDRFSAERLKGVDSTLKIQPAELGDSAVYLCASSPGTIETQYFGPGTRLLVL.

V and J are TRBV9 and TRBJ2-5; TRBD2 matches at 7 bases. The germline V gene has CDR1 SGDLS and CDR2 YYNGEE. CDR3 length equals 17 residues. V gave up 2 bases and J gave up 5 bases; unmatched junction bases: 15. The chain's CDR3 is CASSVYAVAGDRETQYF. The CDR3 bases are TGTGCCAGCAGCGTGTACGCCGTGGCGGGGGATCGTGAGACCCAGTACTTC.

For this clone: Other DNA variants within this sample encode the same CDR3. The J gene is TRBJ2-7, the V gene TRBV7-9, with 7 bases matching TRBD1. This CDR3 has 13 residues. The V and J ends lost 5 bases and 4 bases, in that order; junction bases with no gene match: 5. From germline, CDR1 is SEHNR and CDR2 FQNEAQ (reference sequence). As DNA, the CDR3 is TGTGCCAGCAGCCTTCGACAGGGTTACGAGCAGTACTTC. As protein: CASSLRQGYEQYF.

The chain carries TRBV3-1 (or the pseudogene TRBV3-2) and TRBJ2-5; D might be TRBD1 (6 bases). CDR1 is LGHDT and CDR2 is YNNKEL in the germline V gene (reference sequence). Trimming removed 4 bases from V and 1 base from J, with 10 bases in between. The CDR3 loop spans 14 amino acids. The CDR3 is CASSPGARQETQYF. The CDR3, as DNA: TGTGCCAGCAGCCCAGGGGCCCGCCAAGAGACCCAGTACTTC.

V and J are TRBV30 and TRBJ1-2, with D perhaps matching TRBD1 (5 bases). The CDR3 consists of 11 residues. Looked up from germline, CDR1 is GTSNPN and CDR2 is SVGIG (reference sequence). V was pared by 0 bases and J by 9 bases, with 8 bases between. This chain's CDR3 is CAWSVSGRYTF. CDR3 DNA sequence: TGTGCCTGGAGTGTATCAGGGCGCTACACCTTC.

The chain recombines TRBV28 with TRBJ1-1, with D unclear. Trimming shortened V by 7 bases and J by 0 bases, and 9 bases separated the two germline ends. The V gene's germline CDR1 is MDHEN and CDR2 SYDVKM. The CDR3 is made up of 13 amino acids. This CDR3 reads CASTLTVNTEAFF. The CDR3 nucleotides are TGTGCCAGCACCCTCACAGTGAACACTGAAGCTTTCTTT.

This clone was observed once. The chain is built from TRBV6-1 and TRBJ1-2; 8 bases match TRBD1. This CDR3 region has 18 residues. V lost 0 bases and J lost 6; bases outside the gene matches: 15. Germline CDR1 reads MNHNS; CDR2 reads SASEGT. CDR3: CASSEAGAGGRLLDGYTF. DNA for the CDR3: TGTGCCAGCAGTGAAGCGGGGGCAGGGGGCCGCCTCTTGGATGGCTACACCTTC.

This clone was seen once. The chain uses TRBV6-2 or TRBV6-3 and TRBJ1-2, with a weak D call TRBD1 (5 bases). The CDR3 totals 14 residues. V gave up 7 bases and J gave up 3 bases, with 15 bases separating them. CDR1 is MNHEY, CDR2 SVGEGT, per germline. In nucleotides, the CDR3 is TGTGCCAGCACCCCAACCCTGGGGGACTATGGCTACACCTTC. This codes for CASTPTLGDYGYTF.

This chain uses TRBV4-1 with TRBJ2-3; unclear D gene. The CDR3 has 15 amino acids. CDR1 and CDR2 (germline): MGHRA, YSYEKL. Trimming took 2 bases from V and 0 from J, leaving 9 bases between them. The DNA of the CDR3 is TGCGCCAGCAGCCAACGTCTACTGAGCACAGATACGCAGTATTTT. Translated: CASSQRLLSTDTQYF.

The gene calls are TRBV6-6 and TRBJ2-2; TRBD1 or TRBD2 may be the D gene (6 bases each). The V end was cut by 0 bases, the J end by 9 bases, with 11 bases between. The germline CDR1 and CDR2 sequences are MNHNY and SVGAGI (reference sequence). The CDR3 length is 14 residues. CDR3: CASSYSGGVRELFF. CDR3 DNA sequence: TGTGCCAGCAGTTACTCGGGGGGCGTCAGGGAGCTGTTTTTT.

DNA for the CDR3: TGTGCCACCAGTGAAGGTGACAGGGACGAGCAGTACTTC. Translated, it gives CATSEGDRDEQYF. The chain employs TRBV24-1 and TRBJ2-7, with 7 nucleotides matching TRBD1. Germline V CDR1 and CDR2: KGHDR, SFDVKD. This CDR3 region has 13 residues. After removal of 4 bases from V and 5 bases from J, the junction contained 4 bases not matched to a gene.

V usage is TRBV28 and J usage is TRBJ1-1, with D hard to call. The CDR3 loop spans 12 amino acids. Trimming pared 8 bases from V and 1 base from J, leaving 8 bases between. Germline CDR1 MDHEN, CDR2 SYDVKM. The CDR3 spells CASASSNTEAFF. The CDR3 region has the DNA TGTGCCAGCGCCAGTTCGAACACTGAAGCTTTCTTT.

Comment on this clone: A junction end diverges from the germline sequence, so it may reflect a read error. The chain is built from TRBV30 and TRBJ1-4; tentative D call: TRBD1 (5 bases). This CDR3 is built from 8 residues. Germline V CDR1 and CDR2: GTSNPN, SVGIG (reference sequence). CDR3 DNA sequence: TGTGCCTGGAGGGGGGACCGTTTT. Its protein product is CAWRGDRF.

The chain has TRBV10-2 and TRBJ2-5; D may be TRBD1 (6 bases). The CDR3 has 12 residues. The germline gives CDR1 WSHSY, CDR2 SAAADI. V lost 8 bases and J 4 bases, leaving 11 bases between the germline ends. The CDR3: CASRDIRETQYF. In DNA form, the CDR3 reads TGCGCCAGCCGGGACATCAGAGAGACCCAGTACTTC.